These 32 T cell receptor beta chains were all obtained from the same sample, sequenced in a study of cytomegalovirus exposure and HLA in healthy donors. Primers included in the PCR were 60 Vbeta and 13 Jbeta primers. Sequencing was performed with immunoSEQ multiplex PCR; in TCRdb, only in-frame clones are kept and a portion is missing. The sample contains some 110,000 clones, roughly 80% of which appear only once. The specimen was PBMCs. These receptors were obtained from a man between 25 and 39 years old in good health and CMV-seropositive.

As DNA, the CDR3 is TGCGCCAGCAGCAACGTGACAGGCGCCAATTCACCCCTCCACTTT. Residues: CASSNVTGANSPLHF. This chain joins TRBV5-1 and TRBJ1-6, with D tentatively TRBD1 (6 bases). The CDR3 is 15 residues long. The V end was cut by 4 bases, the J end by 7 bases, with 15 bases between. Germline V gives CDR1 SGHRS, CDR2 YFSETQ. The full variable domain, its missing parts supplied by reference TRBV5-1 and TRBJ1-6, is KAGVTQTPRYLIKTRGQQVTLSCSPISGHRSVSWYQQTPGQGLQFLFEYFSETQRNKGNFPGRFSGRQFSNSRSEMNVSTLELGDSALYLCASSNVTGANSPLHFGNGTRLTVT.

The V call is TRBV5-1, the J call TRBJ2-3; 12 nucleotides line up with TRBD2. The CDR3 extends over 17 amino acids. J was trimmed by 2 bases and V by 2 bases; bases with no gene match: 6. Germline lookup yields CDR1 SGHRS and CDR2 YFSETQ. This CDR3 reads CASSFRLAGAITDTQYF. The DNA for the CDR3 is TGCGCCAGCAGCTTCCGACTAGCGGGGGCAATCACAGATACGCAGTATTTT.

This chain links TRBV11-2 with TRBJ2-7; 10 nucleotides agree with TRBD1. After removal of 3 bases from V and 12 bases from J, the junction contained 8 bases not matched to a gene. The CDR3 sequence is 13 residues long. CDR1 is SGHAT, CDR2 FQNNGV, per germline. The CDR3 region is CASSFETGGHRYF. The CDR3 DNA reads TGTGCCAGCAGCTTCGAGACAGGGGGCCATAGGTACTTC.

CDR3 in amino acids: CASGAGLNIQYF. In nucleotides, the CDR3 is TGTGCCAGCGGAGCGGGACTAAACATTCAGTACTTC. This chain links TRBV2 with TRBJ2-4, with 7 bases identical to TRBD2. This CDR3 has 12 residues. Germline V gene data show CDR1 as SNHLY and CDR2 as FYNNEI. Trimming removed 8 bases from V and 6 bases from J; junction bases left unmatched: 4.

In DNA, the CDR3 is TGCGCCAGCAGCCAACTAAGACAGGGCCCCTCCCTTAGACTGTTTTTT. This gives the protein CASSQLRQGPSLRLFF. The rearrangement uses TRBV4-1 and TRBJ1-4, with 7 bases matching TRBD1. There are 16 residues in the CDR3. The J segment lost 13 bases and the V segment lost 2 bases, leaving 16 bases of the junction unmatched. Germline-derived CDR1 and CDR2 are MGHRA and YSYEKL.

V is TRBV6-4 and J is TRBJ2-1; TRBD2 agrees at 9 bases. Losses at the gene ends were 0 bases for V and 7 bases for J; bases not matched to a gene: 4. This CDR3 comprises 15 residues. The germline V gene has CDR1 MRHNA and CDR2 SNTAGT. The CDR3 sequence is CASSDSSGGGNEQFF. The CDR3 DNA sequence: TGTGCCAGCAGTGACTCTAGCGGGGGAGGAAATGAGCAGTTCTTC.

This clone has only one observation. The rearrangement joins TRBV10-3 to TRBJ1-2; weak D call: TRBD1 (5 bases). The CDR3 covers 15 residues. V was shortened by 10 bases and J by 4 bases, with 22 bases between the two germline ends. Germline loops: CDR1 ENHRY, CDR2 SYGVKD. CDR3 coding DNA: TGTGCCACCGCTCAGGACAATTTGGCACTCTATGGCTACACCTTC. Residues: CATAQDNLALYGYTF.

J is TRBJ1-6 and V is TRBV19; the match to TRBD1 covers 8 bases. Trimming cost V 1 base and J 7 bases; bases outside gene matches: 6. This CDR3 comprises 16 residues. Germline CDR1 LNHDA, CDR2 SQIVND (reference sequence). This CDR3 reads CASSIVPGGQNSPLHF. CDR3 sequence (DNA): TGTGCCAGTAGTATAGTTCCAGGGGGCCAAAATTCACCCCTCCACTTT.

This sequence joins TRBV5-1 and TRBJ2-7; TRBD1 matches 7 bases. Germline V lookup: CDR1 SGHRS, CDR2 YFSETQ. The length of the CDR3 is 15 residues. V was clipped by 0 bases and J by 5 bases; unmatched bases: 8. Here the CDR3 DNA reads TGCGCCAGCAGCTTGGTTGGGACAGCAGACGACGAGCAGTACTTC. This sequence encodes CASSLVGTADDEQYF.

This sequence joins TRBV5-4 and TRBJ2-3; 13 bases agree with TRBD2. Germline CDR1 reads SGHNT; CDR2 reads YYREEE (reference sequence). With V trimmed by 5 bases and J by 5 bases, 8 bases remained unmatched. This CDR3 spans 16 amino acids. CDR3 amino acids: CASSPTSGGARDTQYF. The CDR3, as DNA: TGTGCCAGCAGTCCCACTAGCGGGGGGGCGAGAGATACGCAGTATTTT. Full variable domain (remainder filled in from reference TRBV5-4 and TRBJ2-3): ETGVTQSPTHLIKTRGQQVTLRCSSQSGHNTVSWYQQALGQGPQFIFQYYREEENGRGNFPPRFSGLQFPNYSSELNVNALELDDSALYLCASSPTSGGARDTQYFGPGTRLTVL.

V gene TRBV5-4 combines with J gene TRBJ2-2; D is unclear. Deletions cut 5 bases from V and 2 bases from J, with 10 bases between. The CDR3 covers 14 residues. Germline-derived CDR1 and CDR2 are SGHNT and YYREEE (reference sequence). In nucleotides, the CDR3 is TGTGCCAGCAGGGGCCAGGCAAACACCGGGGAGCTGTTTTTT. Protein: CASRGQANTGELFF.

The chain uses TRBV6-5 and TRBJ1-2; 7 bases match TRBD1. The CDR3 has 14 amino acids. V lost 4 bases, J lost 8 bases, and 10 bases stayed unmatched. In germline, CDR1 is MNHEY, CDR2 SVGAGI. In DNA form, the CDR3 reads TGTGCCAGCAGTTCCGGGACAGCCCCGGCCGGCTACACCTTC. Its translation: CASSSGTAPAGYTF.

The chain couples TRBV6-5 to TRBJ2-7; 10 bases line up with TRBD1. CDR1 is MNHEY and CDR2 is SVGAGI in the germline V gene. The CDR3 consists of 15 residues. V was clipped by 0 bases and J by 5 bases; unmatched bases: 4. The CDR3 spells CASSYSRDRGNEQYF. The CDR3 DNA follows: TGTGCCAGCAGTTACTCGAGGGACAGGGGTAACGAGCAGTACTTC.

This chain links TRBV7-9 with TRBJ1-2; 8 bases fit TRBD1. This CDR3 comprises 15 residues. From germline, CDR1 is SEHNR and CDR2 FQNEAQ (reference sequence). J was trimmed by 3 bases and V by 5 bases; bases with no gene match: 8. CDR3 protein: CASSDRTGWDYGYTF. In DNA form, the CDR3 reads TGTGCCAGCAGCGACCGGACAGGGTGGGACTATGGCTACACCTTC.

The genes are TRBV4-1 and TRBJ1-4; 7 bases match TRBD1. V was clipped by 1 base and J by 0 bases; unmatched bases: 11. The CDR3 spans 19 residues. Germline values: CDR1 MGHRA, CDR2 YSYEKL. The CDR3 DNA is TGCGCCAGCAGCCAAGGGGAGACAGGGTATTACGCAACTAATGAAAAACTGTTTTTT. It translates to CASSQGETGYYATNEKLFF.

This clone was found once. The chain recombines TRBV4-1 with TRBJ2-5, with TRBD1 matching over 7 bases. This CDR3 spans 14 amino acids. The junction had 5 bases not matched to a gene; V was cut back by 3 bases and J by 4 bases. The germline V gene encodes CDR1 MGHRA and CDR2 YSYEKL. The CDR3 sequence is CASSHGQGVETQYF. The CDR3 DNA follows: TGCGCCAGCAGCCATGGTCAGGGGGTAGAGACCCAGTACTTC.

This chain connects TRBV5-6 to TRBJ2-5; perhaps TRBD1 as D (6 bases). This CDR3 region has 16 residues. V dropped 0 bases and J dropped 1 base, with 13 bases sitting between them. Per the germline V gene, CDR1 is SGHDT and CDR2 is YYEEEE. Here the CDR3 reads CASSLDQGTLQETQYF. In DNA form, the CDR3 reads TGTGCCAGCAGCTTGGATCAAGGGACACTCCAAGAGACCCAGTACTTC. Using reference TRBV5-6 and TRBJ2-5 for the parts outside the CDR3, the full variable domain is DAGVTQSPTHLIKTRGQQVTLRCSPKSGHDTVSWYQQALGQGPQFIFQYYEEEERQRGNFPDRFSGHQFPNYSSELNVNALLLGDSALYLCASSLDQGTLQETQYFGPGTRLLVL.

J is TRBJ2-1 and V is TRBV11-3; D is possibly TRBD1 (5 bases). The CDR3 is 15 residues long. Germline assignment: CDR1 SGHNT and CDR2 YENEEA. Trimming cost V 4 bases and J 5 bases, with 15 bases left between them. CDR3 amino acids: CASSSGHKGHNEQFF. In DNA form, the CDR3 reads TGTGCCAGCAGCTCCGGACACAAAGGTCACAATGAGCAGTTCTTC.

The J gene is TRBJ1-2, the V gene TRBV6-5, with D unresolved. Germline V lookup: CDR1 MNHEY, CDR2 SVGAGI. The CDR3 spans 14 residues. Trimming shortened V by 0 bases and J by 6 bases, and 11 bases separated the two germline ends. CDR3 residues: CASSYSNFRDGYTF. The CDR3, as DNA: TGTGCCAGCAGTTACTCGAATTTCCGGGATGGCTACACCTTC.

Details on this clone: Other DNA variants within this sample encode the same CDR3. The chain combines TRBV5-1 with TRBJ1-1; tentative D call: TRBD1 (6 bases). The V gene lost 0 bases and the J gene lost 4 bases, with 10 bases spanning the gap. This CDR3 spans 14 amino acids. CDR1 and CDR2 from the germline V gene are SGHRS and YFSETQ. In DNA form, the CDR3 reads TGCGCCAGCAGCTTGGAGGGGGGGGGCACTGAAGCTTTCTTT. Residues: CASSLEGGGTEAFF.

The table lists this clone with a few counts. This chain uses TRBV6-1 with TRBJ1-6; weak D call: TRBD1 (6 bases). The CDR3 contains 14 residues. Deletions cut 3 bases from V and 8 bases from J, with 11 bases between. Germline-derived CDR1 and CDR2 are MNHNS and SASEGT. The CDR3 DNA reads as TGTGCCAGCAGTGACAGGGGCTGGGATTCACCCCTCCACTTT. It translates to CASSDRGWDSPLHF.

The chain carries TRBV4-1 and TRBJ1-2, with D possibly being TRBD1 (5 bases). V lost 4 bases to trimming and J lost 7 bases, with 10 bases between them. The V gene's germline CDR1 is MGHRA and CDR2 YSYEKL. The CDR3 sequence is 12 residues long. In nucleotides, the CDR3 is TGCGCCAGCAGCCCCCTCGGGGGTGGCTACACCTTC. It specifies CASSPLGGGYTF.

The table lists this clone with a few counts. The chain combines TRBV30 with TRBJ1-2; 10 positions agree with TRBD1. Germline CDR1 reads GTSNPN; CDR2 reads SVGIG (reference sequence). The CDR3 is made up of 13 amino acids. Trimming removed 4 bases from V and 6 bases from J; junction bases left unmatched: 5. CDR3 DNA sequence: TGTGCCTGGACTTTAGGGACAGGGGATGGCTACACCTTC. It codes for CAWTLGTGDGYTF.

This clone was counted a few times. This chain joins TRBV6-1 and TRBJ2-3; 9 bases fit TRBD1. The CDR3 length is 15 residues. The V segment lost 4 bases and the J segment 3 bases; nucleotides outside the gene matches: 5. Germline V CDR1 and CDR2: MNHNS, SASEGT. The CDR3 protein is CASSGLDRGTDTQYF. The CDR3 DNA reads TGTGCCAGCAGTGGATTGGACAGGGGTACAGATACGCAGTATTTT.

This chain connects TRBV14 to TRBJ2-7; TRBD1 matches at 10 bases. The germline CDR1 and CDR2 sequences are SGHDN and FVKESK. Trimming cost V 1 base and J 6 bases; bases outside gene matches: 3. The CDR3 covers 14 residues. The CDR3 DNA follows: TGTGCCAGCAGCCAAGCGGGACAGGGGTTCGAGCAGTACTTC. Amino acid sequence: CASSQAGQGFEQYF.

CDR3 in DNA: TGTGCCAGCAGCTTAGTAGGGGCGTGGGACACCGGGGAGCTGTTTTTT. Protein product: CASSLVGAWDTGELFF. The J gene is TRBJ2-2, the V gene TRBV7-6; D may be TRBD1 (5 bases). The V gene lost 1 base and the J gene lost 3 bases, with 12 bases spanning the gap. This CDR3 is 16 amino acids long. The V gene's germline CDR1 is SGHVS and CDR2 FNYEAQ.

The V and J genes are TRBV28 and TRBJ1-3; TRBD1 might be the D (5 bases). This CDR3 has 16 amino acids. Germline-derived CDR1 and CDR2 are MDHEN and SYDVKM. The V end was cut by 6 bases, the J end by 4 bases, with 19 bases between. Here the CDR3 reads CASSRIAGGTGNTIYF. In DNA, the CDR3 is TGTGCCAGCAGCCGGATCGCGGGGGGAACGGGAAACACCATATATTTT.

This clone occurred a few times. The J gene is TRBJ1-5, the V gene TRBV5-6; 9 bases are a match to TRBD1. With V trimmed by 1 base and J by 5 bases, 7 bases remained unmatched. Germline assignment: CDR1 SGHDT and CDR2 YYEEEE. CDR3 length equals 16 residues. CDR3 sequence (DNA): TGTGCCAGCAGCTTGAAGGGACAGGGAGGAGATCAGCCCCAGCATTTT. Its protein is CASSLKGQGGDQPQHF. The variable domain in full, completed from reference TRBV5-6 and TRBJ1-5, reads DAGVTQSPTHLIKTRGQQVTLRCSPKSGHDTVSWYQQALGQGPQFIFQYYEEEERQRGNFPDRFSGHQFPNYSSELNVNALLLGDSALYLCASSLKGQGGDQPQHFGDGTRLSIL.

The chain carries TRBV7-2 and TRBJ2-7; D is undetermined. The V end lost 3 bases, the J end lost 0 bases, and 9 bases lay between the germline ends. Germline values: CDR1 SGHTA, CDR2 FQGNSA. This CDR3 is built from 14 residues. The CDR3 DNA reads TGTGCCAGCAGCTTTAGCATGGGCTCCTACGAGCAGTACTTC. Amino acids: CASSFSMGSYEQYF.

This clone turned up a few times. The genes are TRBV27 and TRBJ1-6; D remains unclear. The CDR3 has 15 amino acids. Germline V gives CDR1 MNHEY, CDR2 SMNVEV (reference sequence). Trimming took off 8 bases at V and 0 bases at J, with 11 bases between the two ends. CDR3 DNA sequence: TGTGCCAGCGGCTCTTTTCTCTCCTATAATTCACCCCTCCACTTT. Its translation is CASGSFLSYNSPLHF.

This chain uses TRBV4-3 with TRBJ2-5; 8 bases match TRBD1. The DNA end lines up better with TRBJ2-7; the J call may be wrong. Germline values: CDR1 LGHNA, CDR2 YSLEER. CDR3 length equals 15 residues. The CDR3 DNA reads as TGCGCCAGCAGCCAAGGGTACAGGGGGAACTACGAGCAGTACTTC. Its translation: CASSQGYRGNYEQYF.

This chain uses TRBV10-1 with TRBJ1-2; 7 bases map to TRBD1. The CDR3 covers 13 residues. Unmatched junction bases numbered 6, after V lost 4 bases and J lost 7 bases. CDR1 and CDR2 from the germline V gene are WNHNN and SYGVQD (reference sequence). The CDR3 bases are TGCGCCAGCAGTGCAACAGGGGTAGGTGGCTACACCTTC. As protein: CASSATGVGGYTF.